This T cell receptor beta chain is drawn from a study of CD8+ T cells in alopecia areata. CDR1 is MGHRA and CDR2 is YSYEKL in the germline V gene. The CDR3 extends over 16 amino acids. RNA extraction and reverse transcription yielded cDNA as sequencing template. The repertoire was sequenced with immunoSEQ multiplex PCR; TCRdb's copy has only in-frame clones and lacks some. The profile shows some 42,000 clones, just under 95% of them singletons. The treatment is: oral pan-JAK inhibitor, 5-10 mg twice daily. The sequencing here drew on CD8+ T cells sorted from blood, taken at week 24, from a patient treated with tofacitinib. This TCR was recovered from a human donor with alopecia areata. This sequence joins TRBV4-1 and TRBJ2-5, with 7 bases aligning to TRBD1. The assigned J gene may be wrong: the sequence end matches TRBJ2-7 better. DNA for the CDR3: TGCGCCAGCAGCCAAGGGACAGGAGAATCTTCCTACGAGCAGTACTTC. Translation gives CASSQGTGESSYEQYF.